The clone carrying this T cell receptor beta chain has more than one count but fewer than ten. Its antigen is unknown. This sample is drawn from a study of beta chain features in type 1 diabetes. General observations from the study: When Type 1 diabetes patients were examined, their TCRB CDR3s proved moderately but significantly shorter in all four CD4+ subsets.

The authors reverse transcribed all of the isolated RNA, so sequencing captured expressed TCRB transcripts. About 3.57 million reads, on average, came from each naive, central memory and regulatory T cell sample. The method was immunoSEQ multiplex PCR; TCRdb's version includes in-frame clones alone and lacks a portion of them. The table shows just over 600,000 clones, with less than 20% occurring only once. V lost 1 base to trimming and J lost 5 bases, with 16 bases between them. This CDR3 has 16 amino acids. Germline V lookup: CDR1 LGHNA, CDR2 YNFKEQ. The chain couples TRBV4-2 to TRBJ2-3; D possibly corresponds to TRBD2 (5 bases). The receptor comes from a man younger than 30 in good health. The sample consisted of naive CD4+ T cells from blood. The chain's CDR3 is CASSQAQKLAGDTQYF. CDR3 bases: TGTGCCAGCAGCCAAGCCCAGAAGTTGGCGGGAGATACGCAGTATTTT.